The source of this T cell receptor (beta chain) is a study of CD8+ T cells in alopecia areata. Study as a whole: Spontaneously alopecic C3H/HeJ graft donors, about 6-12 months old, gave skin to roughly 7-10-week-old female C3H/HeJ mice.

The table lists this clone with many counts. The genes are named according to mouse. The read ends 4 residues shy of where the CDR3 ends; the end is completed using the germline J gene. Unmatched junction bases numbered 7, after V lost 4 bases and J lost 6 bases. This CDR3 region has 15 residues. CDR1 is NNHDY, CDR2 SYVADS, per germline. Time point indicated: mouse skin 3 weeks after grafting. Extracted from the samples, RNA was reverse transcribed into cDNA to serve as the sequencing template. Libraries were prepared by immunoSEQ multiplex PCR; TCRdb keeps only in-frame clonotypes and omits some of them. This sample includes 2,000 or so clones with no singletons; its ten biggest clones take up 8.5% to 14%.

The TCR comes from a C3H/HeJ mouse with alopecia areata. Mouse MHC haplotype: H2-k. The rearrangement links TRBV13-3 to TRBJ2-1, with TRBD1 identical over 10 bases. Sequencing used skin, obtained at week 3. The CDR3: CASSSPGQGRAEQFF. The sequenced part of the CDR3 DNA is TGTGCCAGCAGTTCACCGGGACAGGGGCGTGCT.